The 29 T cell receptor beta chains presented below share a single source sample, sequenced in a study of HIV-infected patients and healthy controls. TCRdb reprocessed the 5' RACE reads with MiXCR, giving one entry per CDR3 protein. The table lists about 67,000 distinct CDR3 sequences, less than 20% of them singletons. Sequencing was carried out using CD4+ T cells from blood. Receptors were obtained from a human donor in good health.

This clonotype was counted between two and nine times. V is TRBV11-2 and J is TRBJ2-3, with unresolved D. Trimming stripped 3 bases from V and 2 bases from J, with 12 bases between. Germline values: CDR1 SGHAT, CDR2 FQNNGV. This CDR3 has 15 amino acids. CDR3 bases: TGTGCCAGCAGCTTCTGGGGAATAGCCACAGATACGCAGTATTTT. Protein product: CASSFWGIATDTQYF.

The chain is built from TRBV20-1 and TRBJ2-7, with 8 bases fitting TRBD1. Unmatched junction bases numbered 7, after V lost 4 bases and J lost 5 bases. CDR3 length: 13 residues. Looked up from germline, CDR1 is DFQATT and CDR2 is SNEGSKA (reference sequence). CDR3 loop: CSATKQGVHEQYF. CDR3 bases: TGCAGTGCTACGAAACAGGGGGTCCACGAGCAGTACTTC.

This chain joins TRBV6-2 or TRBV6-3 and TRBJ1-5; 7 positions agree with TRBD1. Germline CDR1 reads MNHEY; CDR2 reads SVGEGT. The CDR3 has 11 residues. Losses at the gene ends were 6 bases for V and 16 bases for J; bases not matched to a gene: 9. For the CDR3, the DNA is TGTGCCAGCAGCCCCGGGACAGTAATTCATTTT. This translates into CASSPGTVIHF.

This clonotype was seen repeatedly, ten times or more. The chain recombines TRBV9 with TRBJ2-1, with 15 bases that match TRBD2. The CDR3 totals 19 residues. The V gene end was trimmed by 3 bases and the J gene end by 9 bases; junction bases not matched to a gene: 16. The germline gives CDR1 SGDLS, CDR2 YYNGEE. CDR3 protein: CASSARGLAGGPIGGEQFF. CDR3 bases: TGTGCCAGCAGCGCCCGGGGACTAGCGGGGGGCCCTATTGGGGGTGAGCAGTTCTTC.

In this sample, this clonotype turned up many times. CDR3: CASRPGRIYGYTF. The CDR3 DNA is TGCGCCAGCAGACCGGGACGTATTTATGGCTACACCTTC. The V gene is TRBV10-1, the J gene TRBJ1-2; D may be TRBD1 (5 bases). The CDR3 consists of 13 residues. Germline-derived CDR1 and CDR2 are WNHNN and SYGVQD (reference sequence). Deletions cut 6 bases from V and 5 bases from J, with 13 bases between.

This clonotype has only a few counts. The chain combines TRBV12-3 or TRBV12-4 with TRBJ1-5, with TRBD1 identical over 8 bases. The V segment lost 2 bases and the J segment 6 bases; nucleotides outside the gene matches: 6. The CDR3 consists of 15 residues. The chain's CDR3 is CASSLRGQGSQPQHF. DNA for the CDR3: TGTGCCAGCAGTTTAAGAGGACAGGGAAGTCAGCCCCAGCATTTT.

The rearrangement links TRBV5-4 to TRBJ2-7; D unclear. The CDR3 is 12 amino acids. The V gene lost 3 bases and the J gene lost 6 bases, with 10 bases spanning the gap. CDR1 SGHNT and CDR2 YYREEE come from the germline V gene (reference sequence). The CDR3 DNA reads TGTGCCAGCAGCTCTCACAAGACCGAGCAGTACTTC. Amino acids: CASSSHKTEQYF.

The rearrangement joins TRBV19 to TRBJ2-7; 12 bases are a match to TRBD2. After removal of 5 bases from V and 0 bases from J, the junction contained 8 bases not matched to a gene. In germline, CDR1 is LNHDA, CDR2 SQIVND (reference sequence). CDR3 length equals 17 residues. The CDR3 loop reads CASSRGLAGSISYEQYF. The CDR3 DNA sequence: TGTGCCAGTAGTCGAGGACTAGCGGGATCCATCTCCTACGAGCAGTACTTC.

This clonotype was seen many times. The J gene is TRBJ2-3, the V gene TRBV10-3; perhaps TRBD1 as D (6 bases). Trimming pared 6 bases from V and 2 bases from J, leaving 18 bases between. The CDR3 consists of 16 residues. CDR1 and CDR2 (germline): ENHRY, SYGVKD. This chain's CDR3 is CAIREWGPGDTDTQYF. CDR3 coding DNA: TGTGCCATCAGAGAATGGGGACCAGGGGACACAGATACGCAGTATTTT.

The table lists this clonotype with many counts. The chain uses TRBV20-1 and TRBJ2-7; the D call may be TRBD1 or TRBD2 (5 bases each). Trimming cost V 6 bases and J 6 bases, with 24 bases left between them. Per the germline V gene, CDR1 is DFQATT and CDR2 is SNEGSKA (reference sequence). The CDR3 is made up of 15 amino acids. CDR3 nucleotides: TGCAGTGCCAGCATACTCCGGGACGGCATGTCCGAGCAGTACTTC. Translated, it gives CSASILRDGMSEQYF.

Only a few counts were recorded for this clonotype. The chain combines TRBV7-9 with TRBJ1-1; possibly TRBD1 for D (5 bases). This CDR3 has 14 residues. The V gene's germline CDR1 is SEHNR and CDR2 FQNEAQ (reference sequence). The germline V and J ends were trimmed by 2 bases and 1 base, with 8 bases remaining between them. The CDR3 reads CASSLWGKNTEAFF. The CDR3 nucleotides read TGTGCCAGCAGCTTATGGGGGAAGAACACTGAAGCTTTCTTT. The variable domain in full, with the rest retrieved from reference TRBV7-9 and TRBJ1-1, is DTGVSQNPRHKITKRGQNVTFRCDPISEHNRLYWYRQTLGQGPEFLTYFQNEAQLEKSRLLSDRFSAERPKGSFSTLEIQRTEQGDSAMYLCASSLWGKNTEAFFGQGTRLTVV.

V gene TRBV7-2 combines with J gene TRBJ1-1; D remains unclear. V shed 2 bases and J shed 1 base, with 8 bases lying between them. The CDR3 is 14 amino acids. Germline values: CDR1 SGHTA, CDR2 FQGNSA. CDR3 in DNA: TGTGCCAGCAGCTTATCCCACAAGAACACTGAAGCTTTCTTT. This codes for CASSLSHKNTEAFF.

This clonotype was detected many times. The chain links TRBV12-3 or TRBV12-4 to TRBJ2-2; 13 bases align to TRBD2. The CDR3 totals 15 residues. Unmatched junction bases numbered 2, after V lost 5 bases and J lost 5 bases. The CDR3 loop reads CASSTGLAGTGELFF. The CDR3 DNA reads TGTGCCAGCAGTACGGGACTAGCGGGAACCGGGGAGCTGTTTTTT.

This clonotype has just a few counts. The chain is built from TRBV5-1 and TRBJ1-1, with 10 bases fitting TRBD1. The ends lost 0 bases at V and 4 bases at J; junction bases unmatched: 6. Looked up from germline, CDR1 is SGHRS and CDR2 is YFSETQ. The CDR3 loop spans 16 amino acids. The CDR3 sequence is CASSLARQGAGTEAFF. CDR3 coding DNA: TGCGCCAGCAGCTTGGCCAGACAGGGGGCAGGCACTGAAGCTTTCTTT.

CDR3 residues: CASKKSRGQNNQPQHF. The CDR3 nucleotides read TGTGCCAGCAAGAAAAGCAGGGGACAGAACAATCAGCCCCAGCATTTT. This chain uses TRBV6-2 or TRBV6-3 with TRBJ1-5; 7 nucleotides match TRBD1. CDR3 length: 16 residues. V was pared by 7 bases and J by 3 bases, with 12 bases of the junction left unmatched. Germline values: CDR1 MNHEY, CDR2 SVGEGT.

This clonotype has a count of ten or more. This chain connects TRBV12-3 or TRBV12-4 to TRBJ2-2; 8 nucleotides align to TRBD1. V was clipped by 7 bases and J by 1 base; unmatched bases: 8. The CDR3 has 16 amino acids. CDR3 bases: TGTGCCAGCACCTTCTCCGGGACAGGGAACACCGGGGAGCTGTTTTTT. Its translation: CASTFSGTGNTGELFF.

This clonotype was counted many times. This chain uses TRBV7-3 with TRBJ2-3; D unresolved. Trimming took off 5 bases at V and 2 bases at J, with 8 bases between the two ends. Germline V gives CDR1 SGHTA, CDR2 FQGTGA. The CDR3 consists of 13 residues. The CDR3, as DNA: TGTGCCAGCAGCCCCGCTCTCACAGATACGCAGTATTTT. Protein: CASSPALTDTQYF. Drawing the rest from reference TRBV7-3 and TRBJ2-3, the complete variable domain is GAGVSQTPSNKVTEKGKYVELRCDPISGHTALYWYRQSLGQGPEFLIYFQGTGAADDSGLPNDRFFAVRPEGSVSTLKIQRTERGDSAVYLCASSPALTDTQYFGPGTRLTVL.

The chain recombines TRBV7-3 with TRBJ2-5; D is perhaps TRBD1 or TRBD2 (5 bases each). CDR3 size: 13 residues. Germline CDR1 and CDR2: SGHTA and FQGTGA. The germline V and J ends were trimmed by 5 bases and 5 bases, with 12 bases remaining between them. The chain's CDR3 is CASSPPGAETQYF. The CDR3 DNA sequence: TGTGCCAGCAGCCCTCCCGGGGCGGAGACCCAGTACTTC.

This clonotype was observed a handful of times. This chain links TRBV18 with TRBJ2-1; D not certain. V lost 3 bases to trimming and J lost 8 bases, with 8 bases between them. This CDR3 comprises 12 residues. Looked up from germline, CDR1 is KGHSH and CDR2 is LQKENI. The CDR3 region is CASSPSIDEQFF. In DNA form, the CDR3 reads TGTGCCAGCTCACCCAGTATAGATGAGCAGTTCTTC. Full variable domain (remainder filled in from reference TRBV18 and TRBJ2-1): NAGVMQNPRHLVRRRGQEARLRCSPMKGHSHVYWYRQLPEEGLKFMVYLQKENIIDESGMPKERFSAEFPKEGPSILRIQQVVRGDSAAYFCASSPSIDEQFFGPGTRLTVL.

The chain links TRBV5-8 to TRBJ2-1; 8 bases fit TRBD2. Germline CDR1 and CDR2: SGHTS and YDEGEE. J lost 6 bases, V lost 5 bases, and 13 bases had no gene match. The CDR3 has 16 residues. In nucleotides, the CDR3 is TGTGCCAGCAGACATAATAGCGGGGCTTCCGGCAATGAGCAGTTCTTC. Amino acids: CASRHNSGASGNEQFF.

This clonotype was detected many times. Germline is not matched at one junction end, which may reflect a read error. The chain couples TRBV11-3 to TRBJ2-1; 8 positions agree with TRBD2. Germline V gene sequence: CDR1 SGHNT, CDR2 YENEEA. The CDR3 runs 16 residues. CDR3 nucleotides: TGTGCCAGCAGCTCGCACCAGACGGGTAGCGGGGCATCCCAGGTCTTC. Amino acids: CASSSHQTGSGASQVF.

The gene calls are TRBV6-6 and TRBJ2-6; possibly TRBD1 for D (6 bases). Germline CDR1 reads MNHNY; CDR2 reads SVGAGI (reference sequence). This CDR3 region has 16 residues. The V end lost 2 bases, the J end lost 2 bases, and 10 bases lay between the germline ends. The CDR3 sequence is CASSYPNRAGANVLTF. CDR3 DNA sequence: TGTGCCAGCAGTTACCCGAACAGGGCTGGGGCCAACGTCCTGACTTTC.

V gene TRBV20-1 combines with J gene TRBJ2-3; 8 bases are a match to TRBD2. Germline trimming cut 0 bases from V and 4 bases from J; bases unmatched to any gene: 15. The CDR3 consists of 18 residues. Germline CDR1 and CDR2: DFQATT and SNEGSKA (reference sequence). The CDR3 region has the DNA TGCAGTGCTAGAGATTCGGGCGGGGTCCGGGGGGGACCAGATACGCAGTATTTT. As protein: CSARDSGGVRGGPDTQYF.

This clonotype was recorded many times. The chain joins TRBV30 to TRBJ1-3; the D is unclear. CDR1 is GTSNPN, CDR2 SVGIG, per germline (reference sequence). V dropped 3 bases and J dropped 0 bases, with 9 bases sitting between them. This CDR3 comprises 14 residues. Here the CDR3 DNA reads TGTGCCTGGAGCCCTATAACCTCTGGAAACACCATATATTTT. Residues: CAWSPITSGNTIYF.

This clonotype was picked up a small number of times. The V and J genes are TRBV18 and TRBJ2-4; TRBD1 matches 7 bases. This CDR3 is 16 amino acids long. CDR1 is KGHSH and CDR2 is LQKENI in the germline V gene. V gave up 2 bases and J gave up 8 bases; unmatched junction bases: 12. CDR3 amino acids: CASSPLELQGFDIQYF. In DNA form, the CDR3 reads TGTGCCAGCTCACCATTGGAACTACAGGGGTTCGACATTCAGTACTTC.

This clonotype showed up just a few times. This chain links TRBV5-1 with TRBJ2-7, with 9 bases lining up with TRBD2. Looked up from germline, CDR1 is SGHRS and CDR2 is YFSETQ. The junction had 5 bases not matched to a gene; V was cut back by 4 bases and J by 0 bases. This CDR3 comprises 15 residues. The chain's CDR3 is CASSSSSGSSYEQYF. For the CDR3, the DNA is TGCGCCAGCAGCAGCAGTAGCGGGAGCTCCTACGAGCAGTACTTC.

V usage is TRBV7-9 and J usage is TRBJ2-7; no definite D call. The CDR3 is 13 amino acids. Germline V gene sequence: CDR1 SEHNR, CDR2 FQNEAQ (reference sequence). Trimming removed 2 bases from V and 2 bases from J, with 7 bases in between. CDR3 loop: CASSLPPTYEQYF. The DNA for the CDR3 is TGTGCCAGCAGCTTACCACCTACCTACGAGCAGTACTTC.

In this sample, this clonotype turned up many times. The CDR3 sequence: CAISESGYEQYF. The CDR3 nucleotides are TGTGCCATCAGTGAGTCGGGGTACGAGCAGTACTTC. The chain joins TRBV10-3 to TRBJ2-7; no reliable D call. The CDR3 is 12 residues long. Germline lookup yields CDR1 ENHRY and CDR2 SYGVKD. V lost 0 bases and J lost 4, with 4 bases in between.

The CDR3 sequence: CATSDGDSLQETQYF. The CDR3 nucleotides read TGTGCCACCAGTGATGGGGACAGTCTTCAAGAGACCCAGTACTTC. V is TRBV24-1 and J is TRBJ2-5; 7 bases are shared with TRBD1. This CDR3 region has 15 residues. From germline, CDR1 is KGHDR and CDR2 SFDVKD. J gave up 2 bases and V 3 bases, and 5 bases lay outside the gene matches.